This T cell receptor beta chain was sequenced in a study of T cells after yellow fever vaccination. Findings and caveats of the study: Weaker, the secondary response had a peak occurring faster, on day 5 versus 15. A minor fraction of clonotypes spanned both CD4 and CD8 compartments. Post-booster repertoires contained most primary-vaccination clones again (roughly 95% CD4, around 88% CD8). Repertoires obtained by FACS sorting could include abundant clonotypes that entered as contaminants from the bulk population.

This clonotype was counted many times. The target antigen is unknown. TCRdb processed the 5' RACE reads anew with MiXCR; each CDR3 protein has one entry. The sample records some 300,000 distinct CDR3 sequences, 3.6% being singletons. Germline assignment: CDR1 KGHSH and CDR2 LQKENI. The CDR3 length is 14 residues. V shed 3 bases, J shed 1 base, and the junction held 2 bases outside the gene matches. The receptor was isolated from a man between 18 and 35 years old who received the YFV17D yellow fever vaccine. The specimen comprised PBMCs, sampled on the day of the yellow fever booster vaccination. J is TRBJ2-5 and V is TRBV18; 7 nucleotides align to TRBD1. The CDR3 spells CASSPGTAQETQYF. CDR3 DNA: TGTGCCAGCTCACCGGGGACAGCCCAAGAGACCCAGTACTTC.